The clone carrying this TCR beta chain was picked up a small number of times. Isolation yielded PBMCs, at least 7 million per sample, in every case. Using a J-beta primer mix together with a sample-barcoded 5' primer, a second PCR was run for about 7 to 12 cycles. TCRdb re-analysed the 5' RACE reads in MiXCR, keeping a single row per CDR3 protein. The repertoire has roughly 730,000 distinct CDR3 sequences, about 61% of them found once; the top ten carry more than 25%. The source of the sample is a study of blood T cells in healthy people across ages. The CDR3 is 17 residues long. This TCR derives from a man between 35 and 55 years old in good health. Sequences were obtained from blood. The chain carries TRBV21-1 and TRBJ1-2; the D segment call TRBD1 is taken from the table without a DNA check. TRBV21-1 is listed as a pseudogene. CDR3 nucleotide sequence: TGTGCCAGCAGCATAAACCGGGACAGCCGTACTAAATATGGCTACACCTTC. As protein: CASSINRDSRTKYGYTF.